This T cell receptor beta chain was observed in a study of early T cells in non-severe SARS-CoV-2 infection (dated by TCRdb to about 2021). Notes on the research overall: Because TCR sequencing was done on bulk RNA from unsorted whole blood, the alpha and beta chains could not be paired. What the study reported, not specific to this receptor: VDJdb matching was skewed toward anti-spike CD8 responses and likely underestimated virus-specific expansions by missing private and CD4 specificities.

The CDR3 numbers 13 residues from cysteine through phenylalanine. Of all the DNA, just the CDR3 is kept, 39 bases in frame from base 1. As encoded in the germline V gene (reference sequence), CDR1 is WNHNN while CDR2 is SYGVQD. V loses 5 bases at its end and J loses 9 bases; junction bases beyond the gene matches: 6. The library was built by means of 5' RACE. Sequenced using a NextSeq 500. The TCR library protocol attached unique molecular identifiers to individual cDNA molecules to correct for sequencing error and PCR bias. Both TCR alpha and beta chains were sequenced, and tight co-correlation was observed between alpha and beta sequence abundances in each sample. In the original analysis: V gene, J gene and CDR3 annotation of TCR sequences was performed with Decombinator V4. TCRs were defined as expanded if a significant change between any two time points was detected under a Poisson model with p below 0.0001. TCR abundances were normalised to the total number of TCRs sequenced per sample and were expressed as counts per million. MAIT TCRs were defined by TRAV1-2 paired with TRAJ12, TRAJ20 or TRAJ33, and iNKT TCRs by TRAV10 paired with TRAJ18. VDJdb, accessed 1 November 2021, was searched for CMV, EBV and SARS-CoV-2 annotated TCRs, excluding TCRs annotated for multiple antigens. TCRdb reran the public reads through fastp at Q25 and MiXCR, keeping productive beta chains. Rows with one shared CDR3 protein collapse into an entry with the most common genes and DNA. These V and J calls derive from TCRdb rather than the authors' analysis. The sample table contains about 70,000 distinct CDR3 sequences; only one count was recorded for roughly an eighth of them. Jointly, the top ten make up roughly 16% of the sample.

Set within a cohort of healthcare workers in London, UK, this nested case-control study involved weekly PCR testing of nasopharyngeal swabs along with blood sampling. Healthcare workers were recruited during the week of the UK lockdown, between 23 and 31 March 2020, and followed weekly for up to roughly 15 weeks. This clonotype was counted a few times. What antigen it recognizes has not been identified. Base qualities are missing; no much larger clone stands one base away. The rearranged segments are TRBV10-1 and TRBJ2-1; TRBD2 fits 8 bases in the junction. This TCR derives from an adult who was a healthcare worker with PCR-confirmed SARS-CoV-2 infection or an uninfected control (not recorded which). The donor label of this sample is uncertain. Sequenced here: whole blood, sampled at baseline. In nucleotides, the sequence is TGCGCCAGCAGTTTTAGCGGGAACGGTGAGCAGTTCTTC. This sequence encodes CASSFSGNGEQFF.